This T cell receptor (beta chain) stems from a study of radiation and T cells in renal cell carcinoma. Regarding this clone: Its target is not known.

As to time point: blood 2 weeks post-SBRT. The treatment denotes: 15 Gy SBRT to primary tumor, nephrectomy 4 weeks later. Clear cell pathology was present in this patient's renal cell carcinoma. CDR3 length: 18 residues. Germline values: CDR1 SGDLS, CDR2 YYNGEE. V gave up 0 bases and J gave up 2 bases; unmatched junction bases: 6. Study-wide findings and caveats: From baseline, blood top tumor clonotypes peaked at 2 weeks post-radiation. Baseline intratumoral clonotype presence is unknown without pretreatment biopsies.

Method: immunoSEQ multiplex PCR; TCRdb's copy keeps in-frame clones and lacks some. In the table there are tens of thousands of clones, around 86% of which are singletons. This chain links TRBV9 with TRBJ2-5, with TRBD2 matching over 14 bases. This TCR came from a woman between 45 and 60 years old with renal cell carcinoma. The specimen was blood, collected from a patient whose treatment included radiotherapy and nephrectomy. The CDR3 reads CASSVGGTSGGSQETQYF. As DNA, the CDR3 is TGTGCCAGCAGCGTAGGAGGGACTAGCGGGGGATCTCAAGAGACCCAGTACTTC.